This TCR beta chain emerged from a study of T cells after yellow fever vaccination. Overall study results and limits: Only a small proportion of the clonotypes turned up in both the CD4 and the CD8 compartments, likely arising from convergent recombination.

TCRdb called the 5' RACE reads again in MiXCR, with one record for every CDR3 protein. The sample lists about 310,000 distinct CDR3 sequences, roughly 3.5% occurring once. There are a few counts of this clonotype. Its antigen is unknown. This CDR3 has 15 amino acids. V lost 3 bases, J lost 6 bases, and 16 bases lay in between. Germline assignment: CDR1 SGHTA and CDR2 FQGTGA. The chain carries TRBV7-3 and TRBJ2-3; D is perhaps TRBD1 (5 bases). Sequencing used PBMCs, obtained on the day of the yellow fever booster vaccination. The sequence derives from a man younger than 35 who received the YFV17D yellow fever vaccine. The chain's CDR3 is CASSFYDRPGDTQYF. For the CDR3, the DNA is TGTGCCAGCAGCTTCTATGACAGACCCGGCGATACGCAGTATTTT.